This T cell receptor (beta chain) was recovered during a study of PD-1 blockade in classical Hodgkin lymphoma. This clone was detected only once. All the patients suffered relapse after autologous stem cell transplantation, and brentuximab vedotin exposure differed. Classifying best responses yielded complete response, partial response or progressive disease. Germline assignment: CDR1 SGHAT and CDR2 FQNNGV. Trimming removed 3 bases at V and 0 bases at J, with 11 bases between. This CDR3 region has 16 residues. Method: immunoSEQ multiplex PCR; TCRdb's copy keeps in-frame clones and lacks some. The sample has about 22,000 clones, under 80% seen once.

Sequencing used peripheral blood mononuclear cells (PBMCs), obtained at baseline. The chain has TRBV11-2 and TRBJ1-4, with D hard to call. This sequence originates from a human donor with classical Hodgkin lymphoma. The CDR3 bases are TGTGCCAGCAGCTTGAGTGGAAAGACAACTAATGAAAAACTGTTTTTT. It translates to CASSLSGKTTNEKLFF.